The sequence of this T cell receptor (beta chain) was determined in a study of T cells in localized non-small cell lung cancer. Study outcomes and limitations: The study found T cell clonality highest in uninvolved adjacent lung, above tumor. A higher density of T cells in blood coincided with extended overall survival.

TCRdb's table, derived via immunoSEQ multiplex PCR, lists solely in-frame clones and lacks some. The profile shows 7,000 to 8,500 clones, 50% of them singletons. Germline CDR1 is MRHNA and CDR2 is SNTAGT. This CDR3 spans 15 amino acids. V shed 6 bases and J 6 bases; nucleotides not matched to a gene: 6. Concerning this clone itself: Its antigen remains unknown.

The V and J genes are TRBV6-4 and TRBJ2-1; 12 bases map to TRBD1. Specimen: lymph node tissue, collected before any cancer treatment. The sequence was obtained from an older female donor with stage I lung adenocarcinoma. CDR3 protein: CASSFSGQGANEQFF. Here the CDR3 DNA reads TGTGCCAGCAGCTTTTCGGGACAGGGGGCCAATGAGCAGTTCTTC.